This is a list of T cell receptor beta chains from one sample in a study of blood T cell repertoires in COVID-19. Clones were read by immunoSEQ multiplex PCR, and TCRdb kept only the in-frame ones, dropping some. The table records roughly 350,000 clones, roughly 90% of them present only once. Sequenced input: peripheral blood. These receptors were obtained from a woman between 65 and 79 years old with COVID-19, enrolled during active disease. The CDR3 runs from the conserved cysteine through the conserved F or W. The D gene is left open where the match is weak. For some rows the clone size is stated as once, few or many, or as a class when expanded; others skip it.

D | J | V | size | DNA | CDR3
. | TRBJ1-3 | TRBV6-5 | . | TGTGCCAGCAGTTACTCCGGGGGATATTCTGGAAACACCATATATTTT | CASSYSGGYSGNTIYF
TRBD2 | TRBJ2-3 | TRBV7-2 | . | TGTGCCAGCAGCGCCCGCGGGGGGCCCACAGATACGCAGTATTTT | CASSARGGPTDTQYF
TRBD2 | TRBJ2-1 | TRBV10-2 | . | TGCGCCAGTGGATCTCCCGGGACTAGCAATTTGGATGAGCAGTTCTTC | CASGSPGTSNLDEQFF
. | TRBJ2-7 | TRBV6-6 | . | TGTGCCAGCAGCCCTTTACAGGGCATCTCCTACGAGCAGTACTTC | CASSPLQGISYEQYF
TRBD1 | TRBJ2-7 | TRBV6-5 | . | TGTGCCAGCAGTTTGTCAGGGGGCGAGCAGTACTTC | CASSLSGGEQYF
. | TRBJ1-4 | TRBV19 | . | TGTGCCAGCCTGGACAGAGCAACTAATGAAAAACTGTTTTTT | CASLDRATNEKLFF
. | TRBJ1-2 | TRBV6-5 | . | TGTGCCAGCACCCTGAATTGGGGCGCGGAGTATGGCTACACCTTC | CASTLNWGAEYGYTF
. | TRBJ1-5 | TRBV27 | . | TGTGCCAGCAGGTTGACAGTATATCAGCCCCAGCATTTT | CASRLTVYQPQHF
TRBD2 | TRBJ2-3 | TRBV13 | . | TGTGCCAGCAGCTTAGAGGGGACTAGCGGCACAGATACGCAGTATTTT | CASSLEGTSGTDTQYF
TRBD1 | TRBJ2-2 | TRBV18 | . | TGTGCCAGCTCACCGGGACAGTCGAACACCGGGGAGCTGTTTTTT | CASSPGQSNTGELFF
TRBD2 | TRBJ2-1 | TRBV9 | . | TGTGCCAGCAGCGGGGAGGGGCCCAATGAGCAGTTCTTC | CASSGEGPNEQFF
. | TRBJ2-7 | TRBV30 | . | TGTGCCTGGAGTGTACGCACTCGCGGGTACGAGCAGTACTTC | CAWSVRTRGYEQYF
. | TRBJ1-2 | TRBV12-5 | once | TGTGCTAGTGGTCTCGGAAAGGGGTGGAACTATGGCTACACCTTC | CASGLGKGWNYGYTF
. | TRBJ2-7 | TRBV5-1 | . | TGCGCCAGCAGCAGTAAAGTTGGGAGCTCCTACGAGCAGTACTTC | CASSSKVGSSYEQYF
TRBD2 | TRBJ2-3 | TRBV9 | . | TGTGCCAGCAGCTTAAGGACTAGCGGGGGGACGCAAGGTACGCAGTATTTT | CASSLRTSGGTQGTQYF
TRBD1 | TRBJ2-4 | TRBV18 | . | TGTGCCAGCTCACCAGACAGGGCAGCCAAAAACATTCAGTACTTC | CASSPDRAAKNIQYF
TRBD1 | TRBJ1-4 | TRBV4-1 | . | TGCGCCAGCAGCCAAATTGACAGGGGAGATGAAAAACTGTTTTTT | CASSQIDRGDEKLFF
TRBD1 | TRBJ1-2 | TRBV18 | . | TGTGCCAGCTCACCACCCTTGACAGGGGGGGACTATGGCTACACCTTC | CASSPPLTGGDYGYTF
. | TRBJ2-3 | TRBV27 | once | TGTGCCAGCAGTTTTGTGGGGGGGCCTATCAGCACAGATACGCAGTATTTT | CASSFVGGPISTDTQYF
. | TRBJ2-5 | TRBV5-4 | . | TGTGCCAGCAGCTTGGCTCGGGACTCCCAAGAGACCCAGTACTTC | CASSLARDSQETQYF
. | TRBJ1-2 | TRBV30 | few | TGTGCCTGGAGTCTATCGACAGCAACCCGGTGCACCTTC | CAWSLSTATRCTF
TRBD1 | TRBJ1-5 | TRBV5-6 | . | TGTGCCAGCAGTGACAGGGGCCAAATGACCCAGCATTTT | CASSDRGQMTQHF